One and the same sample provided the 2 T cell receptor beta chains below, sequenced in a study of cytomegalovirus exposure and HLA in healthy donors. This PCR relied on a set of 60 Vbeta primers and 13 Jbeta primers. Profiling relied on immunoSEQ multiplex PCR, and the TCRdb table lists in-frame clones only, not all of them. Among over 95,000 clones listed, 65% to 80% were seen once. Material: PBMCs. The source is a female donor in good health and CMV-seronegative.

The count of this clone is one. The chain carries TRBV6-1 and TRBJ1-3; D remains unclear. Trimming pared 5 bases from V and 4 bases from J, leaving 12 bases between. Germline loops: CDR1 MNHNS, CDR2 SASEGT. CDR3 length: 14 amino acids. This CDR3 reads CASSPLGAGNTIYF. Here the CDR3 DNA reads TGTGCCAGCAGTCCGTTGGGCGCAGGAAACACCATATATTTT.

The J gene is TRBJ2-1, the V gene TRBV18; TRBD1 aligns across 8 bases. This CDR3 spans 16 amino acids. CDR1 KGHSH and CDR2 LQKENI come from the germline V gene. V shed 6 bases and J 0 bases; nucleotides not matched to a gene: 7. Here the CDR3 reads CASSLGQGNSYNEQFF. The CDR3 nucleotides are TGTGCCAGCTCCCTCGGACAGGGCAACTCCTACAATGAGCAGTTCTTC.